This section outlines one TCR beta chain sequence together with its context. Its antigen remains undetermined. Base-call qualities are not available, and no considerably larger clone is one nucleotide away. V is trimmed back by 8 bases and J by 2 bases, and the junction contains 6 bases that no gene match accounts for. From cysteine to phenylalanine, the CDR3 is 13 amino acids long. Just the 39-base CDR3 DNA is kept, in frame starting at base 1. One collaborating source in Seattle enrolled patients while the patients were actively infected and followed the patients over time throughout the course of disease. Whole blood was collected in K2EDTA tubes by collaborating institutions according to the institutions' own protocols. Collaborator samples were shipped for TCRbeta analysis as frozen whole blood, isolated PBMCs, or DNA extracted from either sample type. This entry is derived from a study of blood T cell repertoires in COVID-19 (dated by TCRdb to 2020 to 2021). About the full investigation: Samples from collaborators originated in the United States, Italy and Spain and spanned both the acute and convalescent phases of COVID-19. The material from the prospective study consisted of cDNA or gDNA derived from T cells, B-cell-depleted T cells, or PBMCs. Deeply sampled blood TCRbeta repertoires from subjects exposed to, actively infected with, or recovered from COVID-19 were included in the dataset. The repertoires were made available in a free public database intended to serve as a resource for research on the immune response to SARS-CoV-2. Samples were obtained from the ongoing ImmuneRACE study (first 160 participants) and from over 1,000 subjects provided by 6 global collaborators. Nearly every sample came with metadata listing a de-identified subject ID, COVID-19 status, age in years and sex. Where available, HLA class I and class II types were obtained from metadata supplied by the sample provider rather than from assay-based typing.

The immunoSEQ Assay, a bias-controlled multiplex PCR, was used to amplify TCRbeta CDR3 regions from genomic DNA. As for the original processing: The number of nucleated cells in each sample was estimated from the amplification of reference gene primers within the assay. To quantify the absolute abundance of each unique TCRbeta CDR3 rearrangement, sequence reads were collapsed and filtered. For each sample, productive Simpson clonality was calculated as the square root of Simpson's diversity index over productive rearrangements. TCRdb mirrors the immuneACCESS table, restricted to in-frame sequences. Some clones are absent from its copies; in checked studies, under half trace to an unresolved V gene, and the reason for the others is unknown. V, J and clone size derive from that table, while D and trimming were established from the DNA sequence. The sample table records some 290,000 clones; 86% of these occur just once. The ten largest clonotypes hold about 12% of the sample.

What the work shows at the level of the full study, not this receptor alone: How much clinical and demographic metadata was included differed by source and by participant, and the metadata was provided uncurated.

The chain is encoded by TRBV12-3 or TRBV12-4 joined to TRBJ2-7; TRBD2 aligns with 7 central bases. The sequence was collected from a woman in her twenties or thirties with COVID-19, enrolled during active disease. What was sequenced was peripheral blood. This receptor has the CDR3 CASCWGGPYEQYF. The base sequence is TGTGCCAGCTGCTGGGGAGGGCCCTACGAGCAGTACTTC.